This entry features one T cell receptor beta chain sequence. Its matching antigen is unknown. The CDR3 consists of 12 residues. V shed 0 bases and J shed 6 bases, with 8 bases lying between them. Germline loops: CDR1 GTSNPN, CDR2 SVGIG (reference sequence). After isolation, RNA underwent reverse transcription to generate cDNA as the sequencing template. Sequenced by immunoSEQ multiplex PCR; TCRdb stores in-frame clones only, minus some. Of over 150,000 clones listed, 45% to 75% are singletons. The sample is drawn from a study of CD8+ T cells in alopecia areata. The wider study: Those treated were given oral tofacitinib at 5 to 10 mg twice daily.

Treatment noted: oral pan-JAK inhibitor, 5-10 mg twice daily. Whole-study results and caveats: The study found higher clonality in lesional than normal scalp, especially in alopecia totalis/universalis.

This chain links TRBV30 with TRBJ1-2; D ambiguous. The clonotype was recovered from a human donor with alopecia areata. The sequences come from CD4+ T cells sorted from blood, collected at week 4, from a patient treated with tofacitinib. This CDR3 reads CAWSVLGDGYTF. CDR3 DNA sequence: TGTGCCTGGAGTGTACTGGGAGATGGCTACACCTTC.